Listed below are T cell receptor beta chains from one sample, sequenced in a study of blood T cell repertoires in COVID-19. Repertoires were generated with immunoSEQ multiplex PCR, while TCRdb's copy carries only in-frame clones and drops some. The sample has approximately 100,000 clones; around 80% are singletons. Sequences were obtained from peripheral blood. The receptors come from a man at least 80 years old with COVID-19, enrolled during active disease. CDR3s include the opening cysteine and the closing phenylalanine or tryptophan. D genes are given only for firm matches. Size tells how often a clone was seen (once, few, many) or the class of an expanded clone, and some rows leave it out.

j_call clone_size v_call d_call cdr3_nt cdr3_aa
TRBJ2-1 . TRBV27 . TGTGCCAGCAGCACTCACGGGGGAGTACCCTACAATGAGCAGTTCTTC CASSTHGGVPYNEQFF
TRBJ1-5 . TRBV28 TRBD1 TGTGCCAGCGCCCTCCGGGACAGGGAACGTCAGCCCCAGCATTTT CASALRDRERQPQHF
TRBJ2-7 . TRBV30 TRBD2 TGTGCCCGTACCGGGACTAGCGGCTACGAGCAGTACTTC CARTGTSGYEQYF
TRBJ1-3 . TRBV7-9 . TGTGCCAGCAGGGAGGGGAACACCATATATTTT CASREGNTIYF
TRBJ2-1 . TRBV7-9 TRBD2 TGTGCCAGCAGCTTAGTCGGACTAGCAAATGAGCAGTTCTTC CASSLVGLANEQFF
TRBJ2-1 . TRBV28 . TGTGCCAGCAGTTTGTGGACGGGGTACAATGAGCAGTTCTTC CASSLWTGYNEQFF
TRBJ2-7 few TRBV24-1 TRBD1 TGTGCCACCAGTGACCAGGACAGGGTCGAGCAGTACTTC CATSDQDRVEQYF
TRBJ2-7 . TRBV30 . TGTGCCTGGACTAGAGGGCCCATGTACGAGCAGTACTTC CAWTRGPMYEQYF
TRBJ1-6 . TRBV9 TRBD1 TGTGCCAGCAGCGTTGAGACAGGGGGGTCACCCCTCCACTTT CASSVETGGSPLHF
TRBJ2-7 . TRBV7-9 . TGTGCCAGCAGCTTAGACACGCGGGCAGACGAGCAGTACTTC CASSLDTRADEQYF
TRBJ1-5 . TRBV7-2 . TGTGCCAGCAGCTTAAACAGGGTCAATCAGCCCCAGCATTTT CASSLNRVNQPQHF
TRBJ1-2 few TRBV19 . TGTGCCAGTAGTATCTATACACCGGCGGACTATGGCTACACCTTC CASSIYTPADYGYTF
TRBJ2-7 . TRBV29-1 TRBD1 TGCAGCGTTGCCCCGAGGGGGCGAGAGACCGAGCAGTACTTC CSVAPRGRETEQYF
TRBJ1-4 . TRBV5-1 TRBD1 TGCGCCAGCAGCTTTTCGTCCGGGACAGGGGATGAAAAACTGTTTTTT CASSFSSGTGDEKLFF
TRBJ2-7 . TRBV6-5 TRBD2 TGTGCCAGCACCATAGCGGGAGGGCCACGCGGCGAGCAGTACTTC CASTIAGGPRGEQYF
TRBJ2-7 . TRBV28 TRBD2 TGTGCCAGCAGTTTAGAGTACTCTAGCGGGAGGTATCCCTACGAGCAGTACTTC CASSLEYSSGRYPYEQYF
TRBJ2-7 . TRBV6-2/TRBV6-3 TRBD2 TGTGCCAGCAGTTACTCCCCCGGACTAGCGGGATTATACGAGCAGTACTTC CASSYSPGLAGLYEQYF
TRBJ2-5 few TRBV15 . TGTGCCACCAGCAGGGTGGGCCAGTCCCAGTACTTC CATSRVGQSQYF
TRBJ1-5 . TRBV5-1 TRBD1 TGCGCCAGCAGCGACAGGGGTGGGAGCAATCAGCCCCAGCATTTT CASSDRGGSNQPQHF
TRBJ2-7 . TRBV24-1 TRBD1 TGTGCCACCAGACCGACAGGGATTTCCGAGCAGTACTTC CATRPTGISEQYF
TRBJ2-3 . TRBV6-5 . TGTGCCAGCAGGAGGGAGGACGGAGATACGCAGTATTTT CASRREDGDTQYF
TRBJ2-1 . TRBV7-2 TRBD2 TGTGCCAGCAGCTCATATCCTCAGGCGGGGGGCAATGAGCAGTTCTTC CASSSYPQAGGNEQFF
TRBJ2-1 . TRBV7-9 . TGTGCCAGCAGTTTTTCTATATACAATGAGCAGTTCTTC CASSFSIYNEQFF
TRBJ2-1 . TRBV5-1 TRBD2 TGCGCCAGCAGCTTGGGAGCGGGAGCCTTAAAAAATGAGCAGTTCTTC CASSLGAGALKNEQFF
TRBJ2-1 . TRBV18 . TGTGCCAGCTCACAAACGGGACAAGACAATGAGCAGTTCTTC CASSQTGQDNEQFF
TRBJ1-3 . TRBV29-1 TRBD1 TGCAGCGTTGACACAGGGGAAGCTGGAAACACCATATATTTT CSVDTGEAGNTIYF
TRBJ1-5 . TRBV4-2 TRBD1 TGTGCCAGCAGTCAGGGGGAGGATCAGCCCCAGCATTTT CASSQGEDQPQHF
TRBJ2-7 few TRBV19 TRBD1 TGTGCCAGTAGTATGCGGACAGGGAACTACGAGCAGTACTTC CASSMRTGNYEQYF
TRBJ2-7 . TRBV18 TRBD1 TGTGCCAGCTCACCGGAATTTCCCCGGGACAGGGGGGACTACGAGCAGTACTTC CASSPEFPRDRGDYEQYF
TRBJ2-3 once TRBV29-1 . TGCAGCGTGGCCCGGGACACAGATACGCAGTATTTT CSVARDTDTQYF
TRBJ2-1 . TRBV19 TRBD2 TGTGCCAGTAGGGGGGACTATGGCTCCTACAATGAGCAGTTCTTC CASRGDYGSYNEQFF
TRBJ2-7 . TRBV12-3/TRBV12-4 . TGTGCCAGCAGTCCCAACTACGAGCAGTACTTC CASSPNYEQYF
TRBJ2-1 few TRBV19 TRBD2 TGTGCCAGTAGTATAATTCTAGGCTCCATCCCGGGACTAGCGGTATACAATGAGCAGTTCTTC CASSIILGSIPGLAVYNEQFF
TRBJ1-2 . TRBV18 TRBD1 TGTGCCAGCTCACTGGACAGGGGGCAACGGGGCTACACCTTC CASSLDRGQRGYTF